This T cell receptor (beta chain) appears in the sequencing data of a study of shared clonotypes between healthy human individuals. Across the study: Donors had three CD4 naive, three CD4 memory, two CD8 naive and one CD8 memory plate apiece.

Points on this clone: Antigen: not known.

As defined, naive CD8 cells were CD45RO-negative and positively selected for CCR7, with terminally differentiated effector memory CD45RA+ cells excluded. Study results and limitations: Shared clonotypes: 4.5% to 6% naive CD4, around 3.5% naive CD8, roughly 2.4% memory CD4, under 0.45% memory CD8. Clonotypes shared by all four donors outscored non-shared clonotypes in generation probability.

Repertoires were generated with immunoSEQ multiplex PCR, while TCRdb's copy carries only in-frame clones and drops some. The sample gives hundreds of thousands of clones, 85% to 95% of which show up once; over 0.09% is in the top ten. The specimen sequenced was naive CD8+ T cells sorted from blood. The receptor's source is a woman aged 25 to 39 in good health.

CDR3 sequence (DNA): TGTGCCAGCAGTGGGGCTCGAGCGGGAGAGTACGAGCAGTACTTC. Translating gives CASSGARAGEYEQYF. The rearrangement links TRBV2 to TRBJ2-7; 8 bases agree with TRBD2. Looked up from germline, CDR1 is SNHLY and CDR2 is FYNNEI. The CDR3 has 15 residues. With V trimmed by 4 bases and J by 4 bases, 9 bases remained unmatched.